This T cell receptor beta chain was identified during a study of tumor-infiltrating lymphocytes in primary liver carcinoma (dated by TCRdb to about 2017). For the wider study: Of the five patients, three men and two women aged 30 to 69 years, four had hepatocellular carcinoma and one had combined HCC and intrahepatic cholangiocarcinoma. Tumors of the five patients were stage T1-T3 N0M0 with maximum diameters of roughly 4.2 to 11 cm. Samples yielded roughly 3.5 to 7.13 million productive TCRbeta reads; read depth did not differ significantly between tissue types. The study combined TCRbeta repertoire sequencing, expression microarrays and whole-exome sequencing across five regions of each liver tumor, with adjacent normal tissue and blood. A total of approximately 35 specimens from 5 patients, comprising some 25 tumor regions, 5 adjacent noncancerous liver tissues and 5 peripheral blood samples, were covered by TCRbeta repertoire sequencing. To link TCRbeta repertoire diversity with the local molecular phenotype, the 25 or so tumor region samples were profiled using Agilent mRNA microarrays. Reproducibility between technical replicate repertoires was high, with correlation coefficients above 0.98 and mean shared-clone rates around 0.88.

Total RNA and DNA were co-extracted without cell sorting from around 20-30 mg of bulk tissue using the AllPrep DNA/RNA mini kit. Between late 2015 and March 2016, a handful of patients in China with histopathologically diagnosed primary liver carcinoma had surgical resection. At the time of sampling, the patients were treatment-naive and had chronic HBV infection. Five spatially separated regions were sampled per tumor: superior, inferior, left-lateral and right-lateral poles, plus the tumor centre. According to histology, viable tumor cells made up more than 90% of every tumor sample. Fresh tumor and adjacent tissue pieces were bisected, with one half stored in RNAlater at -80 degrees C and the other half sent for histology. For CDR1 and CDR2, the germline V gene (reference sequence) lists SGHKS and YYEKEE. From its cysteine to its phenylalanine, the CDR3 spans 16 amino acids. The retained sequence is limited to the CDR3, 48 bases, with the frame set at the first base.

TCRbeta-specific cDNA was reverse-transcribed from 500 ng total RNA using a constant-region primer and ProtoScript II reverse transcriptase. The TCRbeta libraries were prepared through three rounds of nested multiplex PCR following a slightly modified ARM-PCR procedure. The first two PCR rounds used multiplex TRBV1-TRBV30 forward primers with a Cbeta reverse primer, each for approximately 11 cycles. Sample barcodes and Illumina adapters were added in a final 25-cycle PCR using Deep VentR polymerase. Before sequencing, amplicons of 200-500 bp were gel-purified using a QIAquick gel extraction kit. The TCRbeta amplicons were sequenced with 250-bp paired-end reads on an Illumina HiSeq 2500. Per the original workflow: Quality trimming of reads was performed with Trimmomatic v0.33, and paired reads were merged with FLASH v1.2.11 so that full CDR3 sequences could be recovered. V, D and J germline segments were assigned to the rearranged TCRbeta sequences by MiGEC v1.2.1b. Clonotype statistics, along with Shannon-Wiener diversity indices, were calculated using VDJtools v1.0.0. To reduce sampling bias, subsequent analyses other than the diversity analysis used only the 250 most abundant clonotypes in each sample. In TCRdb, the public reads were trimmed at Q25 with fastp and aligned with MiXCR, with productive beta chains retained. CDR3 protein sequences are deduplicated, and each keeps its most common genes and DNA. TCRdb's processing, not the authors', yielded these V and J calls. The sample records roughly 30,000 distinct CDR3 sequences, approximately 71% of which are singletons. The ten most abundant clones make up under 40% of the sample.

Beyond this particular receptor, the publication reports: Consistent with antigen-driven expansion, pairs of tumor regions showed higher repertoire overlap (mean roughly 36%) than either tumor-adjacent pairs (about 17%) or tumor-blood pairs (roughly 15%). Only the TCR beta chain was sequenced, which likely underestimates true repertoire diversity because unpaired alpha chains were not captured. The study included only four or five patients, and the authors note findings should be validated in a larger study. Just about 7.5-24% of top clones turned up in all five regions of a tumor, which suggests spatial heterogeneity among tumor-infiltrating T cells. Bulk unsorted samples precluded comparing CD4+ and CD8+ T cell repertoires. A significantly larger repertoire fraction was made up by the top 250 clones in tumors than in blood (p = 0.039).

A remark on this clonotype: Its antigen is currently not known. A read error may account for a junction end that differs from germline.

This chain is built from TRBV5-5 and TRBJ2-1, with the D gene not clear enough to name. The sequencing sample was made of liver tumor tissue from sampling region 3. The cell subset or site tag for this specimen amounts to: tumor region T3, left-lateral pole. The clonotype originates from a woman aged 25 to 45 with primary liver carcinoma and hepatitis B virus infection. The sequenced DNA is TGTGCCAGTAGCTTGGAAGGCCGAGACTCCTACTATGAGCAGTTCTTC. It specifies CASSLEGRDSYYEQFF.